These 13 T cell receptor beta chains share one sample of origin, sequenced in a study of spatial heterogeneity in lung cancer. TCRdb re-derived calls from the 5' RACE reads in MiXCR, one entry per CDR3 protein. The sample has 10,000 to 15,000 distinct CDR3 sequences, over 15% seen once; the top ten hold approximately 52%. Sample time point: sample taken at primary tumor resection. Sequencing of whole RNA from tumor, nontumor lung or frozen PBMC involved no sorting. The sequencing used PBMCs, collected at surgery. The receptors here all came from a male donor with early-stage non-small cell lung cancer.

This clonotype was observed at least ten times. This sequence joins TRBV3-1 and TRBJ2-3; 8 positions agree with TRBD2. There are 16 residues in the CDR3. CDR1 and CDR2 from the germline V gene are LGHDT and YNNKEL (reference sequence). V was pared by 4 bases and J by 5 bases, with 11 bases of the junction left unmatched. The CDR3, as DNA: TGTGCCAGCAGCCGCAACCCAGCGGGAGTGGGAGATACGCAGTATTTT. It is translated as CASSRNPAGVGDTQYF.

This clonotype was seen at least ten times. The chain carries TRBV19 and TRBJ1-2, with no clear D. Trimming cost V 8 bases and J 4 bases, with 14 bases left between them. CDR1 and CDR2 from the germline V gene are LNHDA and SQIVND (reference sequence). This CDR3 contains 13 residues. DNA for the CDR3: TGTGCCAGTGCCCGCGACAAGCTCTATGGCTACACCTTC. As protein: CASARDKLYGYTF.

This clonotype was picked up many times. The chain uses TRBV6-5 and TRBJ2-1, with 9 bases that match TRBD2. The V gene end was trimmed by 5 bases and the J gene end by 8 bases; junction bases not matched to a gene: 7. The CDR3 consists of 14 residues. CDR1 MNHEY and CDR2 SVGAGI come from the germline V gene. The CDR3 sequence is CASSRRGGDHEQFF. The CDR3 DNA reads as TGTGCCAGCAGTCGCCGCGGGGGGGACCATGAGCAGTTCTTC.

V is TRBV3-1 and J is TRBJ2-7; D might be TRBD2 (5 bases). Germline CDR1 reads LGHDT; CDR2 reads YNNKEL (reference sequence). The CDR3 spans 16 residues. V was shortened by 0 bases and J by 0 bases, with 12 bases between the two germline ends. The CDR3 sequence is CASSQDLPRDSYEQYF. In DNA form, the CDR3 reads TGTGCCAGCAGCCAAGATCTTCCACGGGACTCCTACGAGCAGTACTTC.

This clonotype was seen at least ten times. CDR3 bases: TGTGCCAGCAGCTCCGGACAGGGGGGTTATCAGCCCCAGCATTTT. It specifies CASSSGQGGYQPQHF. The chain combines TRBV7-2 with TRBJ1-5; 10 bases are shared with TRBD1. After removal of 4 bases from V and 5 bases from J, the junction contained 5 bases not matched to a gene. CDR1 is SGHTA and CDR2 is FQGNSA in the germline V gene. The CDR3 has 15 residues.

This clonotype was recorded at least ten times. The chain's CDR3 is CASSYSNWGNEKLFF. For the CDR3, the DNA is TGTGCCAGCAGTTACTCGAACTGGGGGAATGAAAAACTGTTTTTT. The rearrangement uses TRBV6-5 and TRBJ1-4; D possibly corresponds to TRBD1 (5 bases). Trimming left V 0 bases short and J 5 bases short, with 10 bases between. The CDR3 runs to 15 residues. Germline V gene data show CDR1 as MNHEY and CDR2 as SVGAGI.

This clonotype was counted only a few times. The rearrangement links TRBV28 to TRBJ1-6, with D uncertain. CDR1 and CDR2 (germline): MDHEN, SYDVKM. The CDR3 loop spans 15 amino acids. V was shortened by 6 bases and J by 11 bases, with 20 bases between the two germline ends. CDR3 sequence (DNA): TGTGCCAGCAGATCAATAGGTACGGGAATCGCACCCCTCCACTTT. Translating it yields CASRSIGTGIAPLHF.

This clonotype was observed a few times. The chain employs TRBV6-5 and TRBJ1-1, with D perhaps matching TRBD1 (5 bases). V lost 4 bases to trimming and J lost 9 bases, with 18 bases between them. Germline CDR1 reads MNHEY; CDR2 reads SVGAGI. This CDR3 contains 14 residues. The CDR3 sequence is CASSSREVGLKAFF. CDR3 sequence (DNA): TGTGCCAGCAGTTCCCGCGAGGTGGGACTCAAAGCTTTCTTT.

This clonotype was picked up a small number of times. The chain combines TRBV12-3 or TRBV12-4 with TRBJ1-4, with D unresolved. The V gene lost 5 bases and the J gene lost 8 bases, with 15 bases spanning the gap. The CDR3 totals 14 residues. This chain's CDR3 is CASSPGEGWEKLFF. The CDR3 DNA is TGTGCCAGCAGTCCCGGGGAGGGCTGGGAAAAACTGTTTTTT.

This clonotype has more than one count but fewer than ten. The rearrangement joins TRBV7-9 to TRBJ2-3; D possibly corresponds to TRBD2 (6 bases). The V gene's germline CDR1 is SEHNR and CDR2 FQNEAQ (reference sequence). The CDR3 contains 15 residues. V was shortened by 6 bases and J by 1 base, with 14 bases between the two germline ends. CDR3 sequence: CASRAGSPRTDTQYF. The CDR3 bases are TGTGCCAGCAGGGCCGGGAGTCCCCGCACAGATACGCAGTATTTT.

This clonotype was observed many times. J is TRBJ2-5 and V is TRBV27; D may match TRBD1 or TRBD2 (6 bases each). The V and J ends lost 3 bases and 4 bases respectively, with 15 bases between them. The germline CDR1 and CDR2 sequences are MNHEY and SMNVEV (reference sequence). The CDR3 length is 15 residues. DNA for the CDR3: TGTGCCAGCAGTTTCGCCGGGGGCTGGTTAGAGACCCAGTACTTC. Amino acid sequence: CASSFAGGWLETQYF.

This clonotype was observed at least ten times. V gene TRBV5-1 combines with J gene TRBJ2-2; possibly TRBD2 for D (6 bases). This CDR3 has 15 residues. V gave up 5 bases and J gave up 5 bases, with 16 bases separating them. Looked up from germline, CDR1 is SGHRS and CDR2 is YFSETQ. Written as DNA, the CDR3 is TGCGCCAGCAGTCCCGCGGCGGAGGGGACCGGGGAGCTGTTTTTT. Translated, it gives CASSPAAEGTGELFF.

CDR3 nucleotide sequence: TGCGCCAGCAGCTTGGCCGTGGCCCCCACAGATACGCAGTATTTT. It yields the protein CASSLAVAPTDTQYF. The gene calls are TRBV5-1 and TRBJ2-3; no clear D. Between the trimmed V and J ends, which lost 0 bases and 2 bases, there was a span of 10 bases. Germline loops: CDR1 SGHRS, CDR2 YFSETQ. This CDR3 has 15 amino acids.